Presented here are 2 T cell receptor beta chains from one specimen sequenced in a study of blood T cell repertoires in COVID-19. Clones were sequenced by immunoSEQ multiplex PCR, and TCRdb holds only the in-frame ones, with some missing. The repertoire holds some 200,000 clones, with 70% to 85% as singletons. The sample taken for sequencing was peripheral blood. All receptors come from a woman aged 80 or over with COVID-19, enrolled during active disease.

This chain joins TRBV11-1 and TRBJ2-5; 7 nucleotides match TRBD2. The trim removed 6 bases at V and 1 base at J, leaving 8 bases unmatched. CDR3 length: 15 residues. The V gene's germline CDR1 is SGHAT and CDR2 FQDESV (reference sequence). The CDR3 region has the DNA TGTGCCAGCAGACTGGGGACTACGGGCCAAGAGACCCAGTACTTC. Its protein product is CASRLGTTGQETQYF. The whole variable domain, remainder taken from reference TRBV11-1 and TRBJ2-5, is EAEVAQSPRYKITEKSQAVAFWCDPISGHATLYWYRQILGQGPELLVQFQDESVVDDSQLPKDRFSAERLKGVDSTLKIQPAELGDSAMYLCASRLGTTGQETQYFGPGTRLLVL.

This clone was picked up a small number of times. The genes are TRBV19 and TRBJ1-5; D is ambiguous. The CDR3 is 14 residues long. The ends were cut back, 3 bases at V and 5 bases at J, with 11 bases in the middle. Per germline, CDR1 LNHDA and CDR2 SQIVND (reference sequence). In DNA, the CDR3 is TGTGCCAGTAGTATTTGGAACGGAGATCAGCCCCAGCATTTT. Translation gives CASSIWNGDQPQHF.